One and the same sample provided the 2 T cell receptor beta chains below, sequenced in a study of tumor-infiltrating lymphocytes in primary liver carcinoma. RNA and DNA were co-extracted from roughly 20-30 mg of unsorted bulk tissue. A constant-region primer primed TCR beta cDNA synthesis from roughly 510 ng of total RNA. Generation of the TCR beta libraries relied on three nested multiplex PCR rounds using slightly modified ARM-PCR. Amplification in the first two PCR rounds was performed using TRBV1-TRBV30 forward primers and a C-beta reverse primer for approximately 10 cycles each. Each CDR3 protein gets one entry after TCRdb re-called the multiplex PCR reads with MiXCR. The sample lists roughly 80,000 distinct CDR3 sequences; around 75% were seen once. Sequencing used liver tumor tissue from sampling region 4. Subset reported: tumor region T4, right-lateral pole. The receptor set was obtained from a woman aged 55-69 years with primary liver carcinoma and hepatitis B virus infection.

The V gene is TRBV6-2 or TRBV6-3, the J gene TRBJ1-1; D is unresolved. This CDR3 is 13 amino acids long. Germline CDR1 and CDR2: MNHEY and SVGEGT. V was shortened by 10 bases and J by 1 base, with 13 bases between the two germline ends. CDR3 nucleotide sequence: TGTGCCAACACTGCAACAGCGAACACTGAAGCTTTCTTT. Amino acid sequence: CANTATANTEAFF.

The table lists this clonotype with many counts. In DNA form, the CDR3 reads TGTGCCAGCAGCTTCCAACAGGGAAACACTGAAGCTTTCTTT. This codes for CASSFQQGNTEAFF. J is TRBJ1-1 and V is TRBV7-9, with D perhaps TRBD1 (6 bases). CDR3 length: 14 amino acids. In germline, CDR1 is SEHNR, CDR2 FQNEAQ (reference sequence). Deletions cut 3 bases from V and 2 bases from J, with 10 bases between. The full variable domain, rest sourced from reference TRBV7-9 and TRBJ1-1, is DTGVSQNPRHKITKRGQNVTFRCDPISEHNRLYWYRQTLGQGPEFLTYFQNEAQLEKSRLLSDRFSAERPKGSFSTLEIQRTEQGDSAMYLCASSFQQGNTEAFFGQGTRLTVV.